This passage covers 25 T cell receptor beta chains from one sample sequenced in a study of T cells expressing NK-cell markers. TCRdb reanalyzed the 5' RACE reads and collapses them to one entry per CDR3 protein, without DNA. The clone table shows a few hundred thousand distinct CDR3 sequences, with the ten largest holding roughly 3.4%. The sample comprised blood T cells: a sorted CD56 or NKG2C T cell subset, CD4+ or CD8+ T cells, or bulk PBMC T cells (not recorded which). The origin of the receptors is a man aged 18 to 29 in good health.

The chain couples TRBV12-3 or TRBV12-4 to TRBJ2-1; TCRdb selects TRBD1, and the lack of DNA leaves this call unchecked. The CDR3 has 15 amino acids. The CDR3 region is CASTLLEGGRNEQFF.

This chain connects TRBV6-4 to TRBJ2-3; TCRdb gives TRBD1 as the D gene, but with no DNA this cannot be confirmed. The CDR3 is 15 amino acids. Germline values: CDR1 MRHNA, CDR2 SNTAGT. CDR3 sequence: CASSSGQGGGDTQYF.

This chain joins TRBV5-4 and TRBJ2-1; TCRdb reports TRBD2, a call that lacks DNA to check it against. This CDR3 has 14 residues. Germline V gives CDR1 SGHNT, CDR2 YYREEE (reference sequence). Here the CDR3 reads CASSPGGPGDEQFF.

CDR3 loop: CASSYSPGRALNEQFF. V is TRBV6-5 and J is TRBJ2-1; no DNA is available, so the TRBD1 call from TCRdb remains unchecked. The CDR3 is 16 amino acids. Germline assignment: CDR1 MNHEY and CDR2 SVGAGI.

The rearrangement joins TRBV6-5 to TRBJ2-3; there is no DNA to check the TCRdb D call of TRBD1. The CDR3 consists of 18 residues. The germline gives CDR1 MNHEY, CDR2 SVGAGI. The CDR3 reads CASSYATPTAAKAATQYF.

V usage is TRBV20-1 and J usage is TRBJ1-5; TCRdb selects TRBD1, and the lack of DNA leaves this call unchecked. There are 15 residues in the CDR3. Germline values: CDR1 DFQATT, CDR2 SNEGSKA (reference sequence). The CDR3 loop reads CSATAGGLGNQPQHF.

The chain uses TRBV6-2 or TRBV6-3 and TRBJ2-3. Germline V gene lookup returns CDR1 MNHEY and CDR2 SVGEGT. This CDR3 is built from 13 residues. CDR3 sequence: CASTNPAADTQYF.

The chain has TRBV27 and TRBJ2-3; the D gene TCRdb calls, TRBD2, cannot be checked with no DNA. The CDR3 is made up of 16 amino acids. The germline V gene encodes CDR1 MNHEY and CDR2 SMNVEV (reference sequence). The CDR3 sequence: CATQFLGLGANDTQYF.

The rearrangement uses TRBV5-6 and TRBJ1-4; the D call from TCRdb, TRBD1, cannot be confirmed without DNA. The CDR3 spans 15 residues. CDR1 is SGHDT, CDR2 YYEEEE, per germline. The CDR3 is CASSPRPRTDEKLFF.

This chain connects TRBV6-2 or TRBV6-3 to TRBJ2-1; without DNA, the TCRdb call of TRBD1 cannot be checked. The CDR3 spans 16 residues. Per the germline V gene, CDR1 is MNHEY and CDR2 is SVGEGT. The CDR3: CASSYSIAGGNNEQFF.

The rearrangement links TRBV28 to TRBJ1-5; checking the TCRdb D call of TRBD1 is not possible without DNA. Germline CDR1 is MDHEN and CDR2 is SYDVKM. The CDR3 is made up of 16 amino acids. This CDR3 is CASSLGTGASNQPQHF.

The genes are TRBV28 and TRBJ2-7; the D call from TCRdb, TRBD2, cannot be confirmed without DNA. The germline CDR1 and CDR2 sequences are MDHEN and SYDVKM. The CDR3 runs 16 residues. CDR3 sequence: CASSLWLAGGSYEQYF.

The rearrangement uses TRBV20-1 and TRBJ2-1; the D gene TCRdb calls, TRBD2, cannot be checked with no DNA. The CDR3 totals 13 residues. The germline V gene has CDR1 DFQATT and CDR2 SNEGSKA (reference sequence). The CDR3 protein is CSAGLGPLNEQFF.

The chain carries TRBV7-2 and TRBJ2-2; TCRdb indicates TRBD1, and absent DNA this call remains unverified. Germline V gives CDR1 SGHTA, CDR2 FQGNSA. CDR3 length: 17 residues. The CDR3 spells CASSLGLTGTNTGELFF.

J is TRBJ2-7 and V is TRBV7-6; TCRdb outputs TRBD2, but without DNA this stays unchecked. This CDR3 has 16 residues. CDR1 SGHVS and CDR2 FNYEAQ come from the germline V gene. The CDR3 reads CASSLAGGGSDYEQYF.

The chain has TRBV15 and TRBJ1-2. The CDR3 runs 15 residues. Per the germline V gene, CDR1 is LNHNV and CDR2 is YYDKDF (reference sequence). CDR3 loop: CATSSDLGLLMGYTF.

The V call is TRBV28, the J call TRBJ2-1; TCRdb lists TRBD1, though no DNA is available to test this call. This CDR3 is built from 16 residues. Germline CDR1 is MDHEN and CDR2 is SYDVKM. The CDR3 loop is CASSPYLSQNNNEQFF.

V gene TRBV6-2 or TRBV6-3 combines with J gene TRBJ2-2; TCRdb lists TRBD2, though no DNA is available to test this call. This CDR3 spans 19 amino acids. The germline gives CDR1 MNHEY, CDR2 SVGEGT. Here the CDR3 reads CASSYPGLAGASHTGELFF.

V and J are TRBV19 and TRBJ2-1. CDR3 length equals 12 residues. Germline CDR1 reads LNHDA; CDR2 reads SQIVND (reference sequence). The CDR3 loop is CASSWSSNEQFF.

The V call is TRBV7-8, the J call TRBJ2-1; no DNA is available, so the TRBD1 call from TCRdb remains unchecked. Germline V gives CDR1 SGHVS, CDR2 FQNEAQ. This CDR3 region has 14 residues. The CDR3 loop is CASSLRDINNEQFF.

J is TRBJ2-1 and V is TRBV27; TCRdb's D call, TRBD2, is unchecked because there is no DNA. Germline CDR1 MNHEY, CDR2 SMNVEV (reference sequence). This CDR3 is built from 18 residues. CDR3 residues: CASSLSISGIGFYNEQFF.

The chain links TRBV25-1 to TRBJ2-5. The CDR3 loop spans 12 amino acids. Germline CDR1 reads MGHDK; CDR2 reads SYGVNS. The CDR3 reads CASSELTETQYF.

The chain carries TRBV10-3 and TRBJ1-1; there is no DNA to check the TCRdb D call of TRBD1. Germline-derived CDR1 and CDR2 are ENHRY and SYGVKD. This CDR3 is 14 amino acids long. The chain's CDR3 is CAISESRDACEAFF.

CDR3 residues: CSARAGPLEKTQYF. The V gene is TRBV20-1, the J gene TRBJ2-5; TCRdb gives TRBD2 as the D gene, but with no DNA this cannot be confirmed. The CDR3 is 14 amino acids. Germline V gene data show CDR1 as DFQATT and CDR2 as SNEGSKA (reference sequence).

The rearrangement links TRBV5-1 to TRBJ1-1; TCRdb designates TRBD1, a call that cannot be tested without DNA. Germline V gene lookup returns CDR1 SGHRS and CDR2 YFSETQ. This CDR3 is built from 16 residues. This chain's CDR3 is CASGAGTGGWVTEAFF.